This TCR beta chain was identified during a study of cytomegalovirus exposure and HLA in healthy donors. Looking at the study overall: Assignment to the Caucasian-associated ancestry cluster applied to more than 75% of the approximately 380 genotyped donors. Study-wide findings and caveats: Rare sequences made up most TCRs, while some public TCRs were found in many donors. In a later analysis, the majority of CMV-associated beta chains seemingly showed HLA restriction. Earlier analysis found most TCR beta V segments productive about 90% or about 30% of the time.

Primers for the PCR totalled 60 Vbeta and 13 Jbeta. TCRdb's table, derived via immunoSEQ multiplex PCR, lists solely in-frame clones and lacks some. The profile shows approximately 120,000 clones, approximately 87% of them singletons. With regard to this clone: Antigen specificity is unknown.

J lost 4 bases, V lost 1 base, and 12 bases had no gene match. This CDR3 has 16 amino acids. Looked up from germline, CDR1 is SQVTM and CDR2 is ANQGSEA. The V and J genes are TRBV29-1 and TRBJ2-7; 8 bases fit TRBD2. The TCR sequence derives from a man aged 18 to 35 in good health and CMV-seropositive. Sequencing was done on a sample of PBMCs. The CDR3 nucleotides read TGCAGCGTTGAAGCCCTAGGGGAGCGGGGGACTTACGAGCAGTACTTC. Amino acids: CSVEALGERGTYEQYF.